This T cell receptor beta chain was recorded in a study of blood T cells in healthy people across ages (dated by TCRdb to 2014 to 2015). For the study in its entirety: In model experiments, template switching captured roughly one uniquely barcoded TCR beta cDNA molecule for every two T cells. Using deep sequencing normalized with unique cDNA molecular identifiers, the study measured how TCR beta repertoire diversity changes with age. The donors were divided into four age groups: young (average about 16 years), middle-aged (around 41), aged (around 59) and long-lived (about 84). Donors of different ages were randomly distributed across sequencing lanes to avoid experimental bias. For two donors (one aged 18 to 29 and one aged 80 or older), the study analyzed two additional independent replicas of 1 million unique cDNA reads from the same blood draw. Overall study results and their limits: Observed TCR beta diversity correlated strongly with the percentage of naive T cells measured by flow cytometry. Compared with the aged group, more naive CD4+ T cells, fewer expanded clones and increased TCR diversity were shown by the long-lived group, suggesting age selection. Donor CMV infection status was unknown, potentially confounding age-related changes in expanded clonotypes. Since profiling was done on bulk unsorted PBMCs, naive and antigen-experienced compartments could not be conclusively compared. Observed TCR beta diversity per million T cells fell roughly linearly with age, and a significant reduction was already apparent by age about 36. Estimates of total diversity based on one million sequenced T cells were considered lower bounds and underestimates.

Of note for this clonotype: This receptor's antigen is unknown. No much larger clone is present one base from it, and per-base qualities are unavailable.

The method behind the library was 5' RACE. The instrument was an Illumina HiSeq 2500. A second PCR of roughly 6 to 11 cycles was run with a J-beta primer mix and a sample-barcoded 5' primer. Each TCR beta cDNA molecule received a unique molecular identifier from a template-switch 5' adaptor carrying 12 random nucleotides. Each sample yielded at least 3 million CDR3-containing paired-end reads. First-strand cDNA synthesis was performed from all RNA using the Mint cDNA synthesis kit, with priming by a TRBC-specific oligonucleotide. All cDNA was treated with uracil-DNA glycosylase and then went through a first 18-cycle PCR with the universal primers M1SS and BC2_uni_R. Under the source paper's analysis protocol: For normalization, 1 million high-quality reads were randomly selected from each sample, with every read carrying a distinct molecular identifier. Reads with shared molecular identifiers were discarded instead of being binned into consensus sequences. MiTCR, set to a Q25 quality threshold and the strictest error-elimination algorithm, was used for CDR3 identification, clonotype clustering and error correction. A nonparametric unseen species model using Euler transformation provided a lower-bound estimate of total TCR beta diversity. The raw public reads went through TCRdb reprocessing: fastp at Q25, MiXCR clone calling, in-frame beta chains kept. Entries that share a CDR3 protein sequence are merged under the most common genes and DNA. TCRdb, not the authors, supplied the V and J calls. The table for this sample lists 250,000 to 300,000 distinct CDR3 sequences; less than 30% of them were counted only once. Of the sample, 29% falls within the top ten clones.

The donors were roughly 40 Caucasian individuals from Russia, aged about 6 to 100 years, who were systemically healthy. Each donor gave 8 to 10 milliliters of peripheral blood, drawn into EDTA-treated Vacutainer tubes. Ficoll-Paque density-gradient centrifugation was used to isolate PBMCs, with at least 6 million per sample. Trizol reagent was used to extract total RNA from PBMCs, with at least 5 micrograms per sample. Naive CD45RAhigh/CD27high T cell percentages were measured by flow cytometry on a PBMC aliquot from every donor. This clonotype was obtained from a woman aged 70 to 79 in good health. The sample comprised blood.

The CDR3 in this case is CASRWNNTGELFF. The nucleotide sequence is TGTGCCAGCAGGTGGAACAACACCGGGGAGCTGTTTTTT. The V and J genes are TRBV7-6 and TRBJ2-2; the D gene remains uncertain. Measured from the cysteine to the phenylalanine, the CDR3 is 13 residues long. Only the CDR3 DNA is retained, 39 bases long and in frame from the first base. The germline V gene supplies CDR1 SGHVS and CDR2 FNYEAQ. V lost 6 bases and J lost 2 bases; the stretch between them is 7 bases long. With the portions outside the CDR3 filled from the reference TRBV7-6 and TRBJ2-2 genes, the complete variable region becomes GAGVSQSPRYKVTKRGQDVALRCDPISGHVSLYWYRQALGQGPEFLTYFNYEAQQDKSGLPNDRFSAERPEGSISTLTIQRTEQRDSAMYRCASRWNNTGELFFGEGSRLTVL.